This T cell receptor beta chain was captured in a study of CD8 T cells in ankylosing spondylitis. From the 5' RACE reads, TCRdb called clonotypes with MiXCR, one entry per CDR3 protein. This repertoire shows just over 300,000 distinct CDR3 sequences, about 20% found once; its top ten account for 3.5%. Sequences were obtained from blood, either unsorted or a sorted T cell fraction (not recorded which). The TCR sequence derives from a female donor with ankylosing spondylitis or in good health (not recorded which).

Here the CDR3 reads CASSHNLPGSTDTQYF. The DNA of the CDR3 is TGCGCCAGCAGCCATAACCTTCCGGGCAGCACAGATACGCAGTATTTT. V gene TRBV4-1 combines with J gene TRBJ2-3; the D is unclear. Deletions cut 3 bases from V and 0 bases from J, with 13 bases between. Germline V gene sequence: CDR1 MGHRA, CDR2 YSYEKL. The CDR3 contains 16 residues.